This T cell receptor beta chain originates from a study of PD-1 blockade in classical Hodgkin lymphoma. About the study: Nivolumab dosed at 3 mg/kg went to patients intravenously every 2 weeks.

Trimming took 8 bases from V and 8 from J, leaving 15 bases between them. Looked up from germline, CDR1 is MNHEY and CDR2 is SMNVEV (reference sequence). CDR3 length equals 12 residues. Profiled with immunoSEQ multiplex PCR; TCRdb holds only in-frame clones, not every one. Of around 20,000 clones listed, 70% to 80% were seen once; the top ten hold around 7.2%. Whole-study findings and limits: Complete responders possessed baseline diversity comparable to newly diagnosed patients. Causes of the repertoire differences remain undefined, possibly disease activity or prior therapy.

Time point described: cycle 4 day 1 (C4D1), after five to seven weeks of nivolumab. Patients all relapsed after autologous stem cell transplantation, and there was variation in brentuximab vedotin exposure. With regard to this clone: The antigen remains unidentified.

This sequence was found in a human donor with classical Hodgkin lymphoma. V is TRBV27 and J is TRBJ1-1; possible D gene TRBD1, 5 bases. Specimen: peripheral blood mononuclear cells (PBMCs), collected before the fourth cycle of nivolumab. The CDR3 spells CASLAGTLEAFF. As DNA, the CDR3 is TGTGCCAGCCTAGCCGGGACCTTAGAAGCTTTCTTT.